The clone carrying this TCR beta chain appeared a single time. Its antigen is still unknown. Trimming removed 6 bases from V and 1 base from J, with 3 bases in between. The CDR3 sequence is 11 residues long. Germline V gene lookup returns CDR1 MNHNS and CDR2 SASEGT. The data derive from a study of cytomegalovirus exposure and HLA in healthy donors. A multiplex PCR was run with 60 Vbeta primers and 13 Jbeta primers. In the original analysis: About 11 million of about 80 million unique TCR beta chains were shared, per a later count. The table came from immunoSEQ multiplex PCR; TCRdb's copy has only in-frame clones and leaves some out. The V and J calls and clone size were taken over from that table, and D and trimming were inferred from the DNA. The data contain 100,000 or so clones, 65% to 85% of them singletons. Findings and limits, study-wide: Testing in vitro showed a few CMV-associated chains specific for CMV antigens. Sequencing artifact likely explains a cluster of highly shared sequence variants.

Material for sequencing was PBMCs. The chain employs TRBV6-1 and TRBJ2-5; no firm D call. This clonotype was obtained from a woman aged 40 to 55 in good health and CMV-seronegative. The CDR3 coding sequence is TGTGCCAGCAGCGGCCAAGAGACCCAGTACTTC. The encoded protein is CASSGQETQYF.